Presented here are 22 T cell receptor beta chains from one specimen sequenced in a study of identical twins. TCRdb processed the 5' RACE reads anew with MiXCR; each CDR3 protein has one entry. This repertoire shows about 240,000 distinct CDR3 sequences, about 10% found once; its top ten account for 9% to 10%. The sequencing sample was made of memory T cells sorted from blood. The source of these receptors is a man in his forties or fifties in good health.

This clonotype was seen many times. V is TRBV29-1 and J is TRBJ1-2; D is undetermined. From germline, CDR1 is SQVTM and CDR2 ANQGSEA. Trimming took 7 bases from V and 0 from J, leaving 15 bases between them. The CDR3 is 14 residues long. The CDR3 region is CSAPGPSANYGYTF. In DNA form, the CDR3 reads TGCAGCGCCCCTGGACCCTCTGCTAACTATGGCTACACCTTC.

The chain recombines TRBV29-1 with TRBJ2-7, with 8 bases aligning to TRBD2. CDR1 is SQVTM and CDR2 is ANQGSEA in the germline V gene. V trimming: 6 bases; J trimming: 2 bases; junction bases outside the gene matches: 12. The CDR3 is made up of 15 amino acids. CDR3 sequence reads: CSVPGGGGRAYEQYF. CDR3 nucleotide sequence: TGCAGCGTCCCGGGGGGGGGCGGAAGGGCCTACGAGCAGTACTTC.

V gene TRBV7-8 combines with J gene TRBJ1-5; D is uncertain. The CDR3 covers 13 residues. Trimming left V 5 bases short and J 9 bases short, with 14 bases between. Germline V CDR1 and CDR2: SGHVS, FQNEAQ. In DNA, the CDR3 is TGTGCCAGCAGCCCTCGGGAGAACCGGCCCCAGCATTTT. Its protein is CASSPRENRPQHF.

This clonotype was observed many times. The chain joins TRBV7-8 to TRBJ2-7, with D perhaps matching TRBD2 (6 bases). Germline loops: CDR1 SGHVS, CDR2 FQNEAQ. V lost 5 bases and J 0 bases, leaving 17 bases between the germline ends. The CDR3 is made up of 16 amino acids. The CDR3 DNA reads as TGTGCCAGCAGCACATACGGGAGTCTCCGCTCCTACGAGCAGTACTTC. As protein: CASSTYGSLRSYEQYF.

This clonotype has at least ten counts. The rearrangement uses TRBV4-2 and TRBJ2-1; D is tentatively TRBD1 or TRBD2 (5 bases each). Germline V gives CDR1 LGHNA, CDR2 YNFKEQ. Trimming shortened V by 3 bases and J by 2 bases, and 11 bases separated the two germline ends. CDR3 size: 15 residues. CDR3 bases: TGTGCCAGCAGCCAGAATAGAGGGGCCTACAATGAGCAGTTCTTC. Its translation is CASSQNRGAYNEQFF.

This clonotype was picked up a small number of times. V gene TRBV20-1 combines with J gene TRBJ2-3, with 7 bases that match TRBD2. This CDR3 is 12 amino acids long. In germline, CDR1 is DFQATT, CDR2 SNEGSKA (reference sequence). The CDR3 spells CGGDRRADTQYF. The CDR3, as DNA: TGCGGGGGGGATCGTAGGGCAGATACGCAGTATTTT.

This clonotype was seen a handful of times. The J gene is TRBJ1-5, the V gene TRBV6-1; D is possibly TRBD1 (6 bases). CDR3 length: 15 amino acids. V lost 6 bases and J lost 3, with 15 bases in between. Germline V gene data show CDR1 as MNHNS and CDR2 as SASEGT. The CDR3 DNA follows: TGTGCCAGCAGGGTTACAGGGTTACCCAATCAGCCCCAGCATTTT. Translated: CASRVTGLPNQPQHF.

This clonotype was seen only a few times. The V and J genes are TRBV3-1 and TRBJ2-7; 8 bases match TRBD2. The germline V gene has CDR1 LGHDT and CDR2 YNNKEL (reference sequence). The CDR3 is 16 residues long. V was clipped by 0 bases and J by 3 bases; unmatched bases: 7. CDR3 in amino acids: CASSQEGSGSFYEQYF. The CDR3 DNA sequence: TGTGCCAGCAGCCAAGAGGGCAGCGGGAGTTTCTACGAGCAGTACTTC.

Only a few counts were recorded for this clonotype. This chain uses TRBV6-1 with TRBJ1-5; D remains unclear. Germline V gene sequence: CDR1 MNHNS, CDR2 SASEGT. V was trimmed by 10 bases and J by 0 bases, leaving 10 bases between them. The CDR3 contains 13 residues. The CDR3 sequence is CATRRSSNQPQHF. CDR3 nucleotide sequence: TGTGCCACTCGGCGGAGTAGCAATCAGCCCCAGCATTTT.

This clonotype was seen at least ten times. The J gene is TRBJ2-1, the V gene TRBV7-6, with TRBD2 identical over 10 bases. Trimming took 0 bases from V and 0 from J; bases not matched to a gene: 2. The germline V gene has CDR1 SGHVS and CDR2 FNYEAQ. The CDR3 is made up of 17 amino acids. The CDR3 DNA reads as TGTGCCAGCAGCTTAGCACTAGCGGGACGCTCCTACAATGAGCAGTTCTTC. Its protein is CASSLALAGRSYNEQFF. Drawing the rest from reference TRBV7-6 and TRBJ2-1, the complete variable domain is GAGVSQSPRYKVTKRGQDVALRCDPISGHVSLYWYRQALGQGPEFLTYFNYEAQQDKSGLPNDRFSAERPEGSISTLTIQRTEQRDSAMYRCASSLALAGRSYNEQFFGPGTRLTVL.

This clonotype was seen ten or more times. The CDR3 DNA sequence: TGCAGTGCTAGAGATACCCTGGGCAGGGGGGACATCTACGAGCAGTACTTC. It translates to CSARDTLGRGDIYEQYF. The chain employs TRBV20-1 and TRBJ2-7, with D perhaps TRBD1 (7 bases). CDR1 is DFQATT, CDR2 SNEGSKA, per germline (reference sequence). Deletions cut 0 bases from V and 3 bases from J, with 21 bases between. The CDR3 contains 17 residues.

This clonotype was picked up many times. The chain recombines TRBV28 with TRBJ2-2; 12 nucleotides line up with TRBD2. The CDR3 has 18 amino acids. V shed 5 bases, J shed 0 bases, and the junction held 7 bases outside the gene matches. CDR1 is MDHEN and CDR2 is SYDVKM in the germline V gene. CDR3 in DNA: TGTGCCAGCAGTCCAGGACTAGCGGGAAGATCGAACACCGGGGAGCTGTTTTTT. It is translated as CASSPGLAGRSNTGELFF.

There are many counts of this clonotype. The J gene is TRBJ2-5, the V gene TRBV6-1; 9 bases are a match to TRBD1. Germline V gene data show CDR1 as MNHNS and CDR2 as SASEGT. CDR3 length: 14 residues. V shed 5 bases, J shed 5 bases, and the junction held 6 bases outside the gene matches. The CDR3 here is CASSRTGEGETQYF. CDR3 bases: TGTGCCAGCAGTCGGACAGGGGAAGGCGAGACCCAGTACTTC.

This clonotype was picked up many times. The chain couples TRBV6-1 to TRBJ1-5; D might be TRBD1 (6 bases). Germline assignment: CDR1 MNHNS and CDR2 SASEGT. This CDR3 is 14 amino acids long. Trimming stripped 10 bases from V and 0 bases from J, with 13 bases between. The CDR3 spells CATGGLYSNQPQHF. The CDR3, as DNA: TGTGCCACGGGGGGCCTTTATAGCAATCAGCCCCAGCATTTT.

Remarks on this clonotype: Compared with germline, one end of the junction differs, possibly owing to a read error. This rearrangement joins TRBV10-3 to TRBJ1-2; D call uncertain. The CDR3 is 12 residues long. Germline-derived CDR1 and CDR2 are ENHRY and SYGVKD. The CDR3 here is CAVRRDNYGYTF. The CDR3 DNA reads TGTGCCGTCAGACGGGATAACTATGGCTACACCTTC.

This clonotype was detected ten times or more. The chain joins TRBV20-1 to TRBJ2-2; 11 bases align to TRBD1. The CDR3 contains 15 residues. V was pared by 6 bases and J by 7 bases, with 10 bases of the junction left unmatched. Germline-derived CDR1 and CDR2 are DFQATT and SNEGSKA (reference sequence). The CDR3 DNA sequence: TGCAGTGCCCTATCCGGACAGGGGGCAGGCGGGGAGCTGTTTTTT. Protein: CSALSGQGAGGELFF.

This clonotype has a count of ten or more. The chain combines TRBV29-1 with TRBJ2-7, with 10 positions matching TRBD2. V trimming: 4 bases; J trimming: 7 bases; junction bases outside the gene matches: 13. This CDR3 has 15 amino acids. Germline V CDR1 and CDR2: SQVTM, ANQGSEA. CDR3 nucleotide sequence: TGCAGCGTTGGGTTCACTAGCGGGACGTCGGGGGAGCAGTACTTC. Amino acids: CSVGFTSGTSGEQYF.

This clonotype has at least ten counts. The chain links TRBV12-3 or TRBV12-4 to TRBJ2-2; 8 nucleotides align to TRBD1. The CDR3 extends over 14 amino acids. J gave up 4 bases and V 7 bases, and 5 bases lay outside the gene matches. CDR3 protein: CASTPDRATGELFF. The CDR3 DNA reads TGTGCCAGCACCCCGGACAGGGCCACCGGGGAGCTGTTTTTT.

This clonotype occurred many times. The chain couples TRBV29-1 to TRBJ1-3, with D unclear. The CDR3 covers 12 residues. The V gene's germline CDR1 is SQVTM and CDR2 ANQGSEA. The CDR3 DNA is TGCGGCAAGCAAGAGGGTGGAAACACCATATATTTT. Encoded protein: CGKQEGGNTIYF.

The chain couples TRBV5-1 to TRBJ2-1; TRBD1 matches 7 bases. The CDR3 covers 16 residues. The V gene end was trimmed by 4 bases and the J gene end by 5 bases; junction bases not matched to a gene: 12. CDR1 is SGHRS, CDR2 YFSETQ, per germline. CDR3 nucleotide sequence: TGCGCCAGCAGCCCTCAGGCCGGGACAGTCAACAATGAGCAGTTCTTC. This gives the protein CASSPQAGTVNNEQFF.

This clonotype was recorded at least ten times. The gene calls are TRBV9 and TRBJ1-2, with a weak D call TRBD1 (5 bases). The CDR3 loop spans 15 amino acids. V lost 3 bases to trimming and J lost 4 bases, with 16 bases between them. CDR1 and CDR2 from the germline V gene are SGDLS and YYNGEE. Here the CDR3 DNA reads TGTGCCAGCAGCGCCAGGGCCCCCTGGGGCTATGGCTACACCTTC. It specifies CASSARAPWGYGYTF. Variable domain in full (rest from reference TRBV9 and TRBJ1-2): DSGVTQTPKHLITATGQRVTLRCSPRSGDLSVYWYQQSLDQGLQFLIQYYNGEERAKGNILERFSAQQFPDLHSELNLSSLELGDSALYFCASSARAPWGYGYTFGSGTRLTVV.

The rearrangement links TRBV3-1 to TRBJ2-5, with D unresolved. Germline assignment: CDR1 LGHDT and CDR2 YNNKEL (reference sequence). This CDR3 is built from 14 residues. Trimming left V 1 base short and J 8 bases short, with 14 bases between. DNA of the CDR3: TGTGCCAGCAGCCAAGTTGGCGGCCCTTCAACCCAGTACTTC. Its translation is CASSQVGGPSTQYF.